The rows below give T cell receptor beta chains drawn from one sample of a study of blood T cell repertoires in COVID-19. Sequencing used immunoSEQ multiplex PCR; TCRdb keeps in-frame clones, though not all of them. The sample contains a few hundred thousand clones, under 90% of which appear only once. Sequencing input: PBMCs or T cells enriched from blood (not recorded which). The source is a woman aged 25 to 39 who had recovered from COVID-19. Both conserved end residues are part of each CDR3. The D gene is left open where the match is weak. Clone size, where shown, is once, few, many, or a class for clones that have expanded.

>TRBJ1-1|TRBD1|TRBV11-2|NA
CASSLPSPWDRLNTEAFF
TGTGCCAGCAGCTTACCCTCACCCTGGGACAGATTGAACACTGAAGCTTTCTTT
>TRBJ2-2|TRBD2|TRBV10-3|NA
CAISDAGLAGGPDTGELFF
TGTGCCATCAGTGACGCGGGACTAGCGGGAGGGCCGGACACCGGGGAGCTGTTTTTT
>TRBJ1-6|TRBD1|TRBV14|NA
CASSPGQYNSPLHF
TGTGCCAGCAGCCCGGGACAGTATAATTCACCCCTCCACTTT
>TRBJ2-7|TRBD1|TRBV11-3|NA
CASSVGTGGYEQYF
TGTGCCAGCAGCGTCGGTACAGGGGGCTACGAGCAGTACTTC
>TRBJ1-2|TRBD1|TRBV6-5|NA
CASRPDRVHGYTF
TGTGCCAGCCGCCCCGACAGGGTCCACGGCTACACCTTC
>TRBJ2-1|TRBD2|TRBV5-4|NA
CASSRGLAGAHNEQFF
TGTGCCAGCAGCCGGGGACTAGCGGGAGCTCACAATGAGCAGTTCTTC
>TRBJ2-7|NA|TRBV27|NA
CASSFMSRTYEQYF
TGTGCCAGCAGTTTTATGAGCCGAACCTACGAGCAGTACTTC
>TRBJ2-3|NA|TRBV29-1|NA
CSVRSESTAQYF
TGCAGCGTCCGTAGCGAGTCTACGGCGCAGTATTTT
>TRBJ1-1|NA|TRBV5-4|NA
CASSLAWQGFGTEAFF
TGTGCCAGCAGCTTGGCCTGGCAGGGGTTTGGAACTGAAGCTTTCTTT
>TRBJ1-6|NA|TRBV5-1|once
CASSVTEIGGSPLHF
TGCGCCAGCAGCGTGACAGAGATTGGCGGTTCACCCCTCCACTTT
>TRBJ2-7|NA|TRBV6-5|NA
CASSWIGGDNYEQYF
TGTGCCAGCAGCTGGATAGGGGGGGACAACTACGAGCAGTACTTC
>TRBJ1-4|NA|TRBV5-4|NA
CASRPSPVTNEKLFF
TGTGCCAGCAGGCCAAGCCCCGTAACTAATGAAAAACTGTTTTTT
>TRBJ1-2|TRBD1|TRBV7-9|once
CASSQRTGGLGGYTF
TGTGCCAGCAGCCAACGGACAGGGGGTTTGGGTGGCTACACCTTC
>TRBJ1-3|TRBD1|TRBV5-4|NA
CASSVGQGSYSGNTIYF
TGTGCCAGCAGCGTCGGACAGGGGAGTTACTCTGGAAACACCATATATTTT
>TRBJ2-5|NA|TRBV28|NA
CASSLLGQETQYF
TGTGCCAGCAGTTTGCTAGGTCAGGAGACCCAGTACTTC
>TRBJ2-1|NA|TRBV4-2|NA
CASSQTDYSYNEQFF
TGTGCCAGCAGCCAGACAGATTACTCCTACAATGAGCAGTTCTTC
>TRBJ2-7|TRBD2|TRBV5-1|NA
CASSAGTSSPEQYF
TGCGCCAGCAGCGCTGGGACTAGCAGCCCCGAGCAGTACTTC
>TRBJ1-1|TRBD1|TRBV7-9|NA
CASSQQGANTEAFF
TGTGCCAGCAGCCAACAGGGGGCGAACACTGAAGCTTTCTTT
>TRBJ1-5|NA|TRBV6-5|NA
CASSYSVQLPQPQHF
TGTGCCAGCAGTTACTCGGTGCAGTTACCTCAGCCCCAGCATTTT
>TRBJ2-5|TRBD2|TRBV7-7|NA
CASSLVGGSQETQYF
TGTGCTAGCAGCTTAGTGGGCGGGAGCCAGGAGACCCAGTACTTC
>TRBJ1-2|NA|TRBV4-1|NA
CASSFRGNYGYTF
TGCGCCAGCAGCTTTCGGGGAAACTATGGCTACACCTTC
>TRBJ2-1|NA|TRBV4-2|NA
CASSQDGILPYNEQFF
TGTGCCAGCAGCCAAGATGGCATCTTACCCTACAATGAGCAGTTCTTC
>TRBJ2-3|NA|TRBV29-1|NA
CSVRGITTDTQYF
TGCAGCGTCCGAGGGATAACCACAGATACGCAGTATTTT
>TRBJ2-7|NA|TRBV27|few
CASSLNRVTYEQYF
TGTGCCAGCAGTTTAAACAGGGTAACCTACGAGCAGTACTTC
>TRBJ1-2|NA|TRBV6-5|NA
CASSYSMEDYGYTF
TGTGCCAGCAGTTACTCGATGGAGGACTATGGCTACACCTTC
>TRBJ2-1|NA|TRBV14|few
CASSLGTEQFF
TGTGCCAGCAGCCTAGGGACAGAGCAGTTCTTC
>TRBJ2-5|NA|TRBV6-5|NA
CASSYSILAQETQYF
TGTGCCAGCAGTTACTCAATCCTAGCTCAAGAGACCCAGTACTTC
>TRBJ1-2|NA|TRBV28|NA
CASSPPGGYGYTF
TGTGCCAGCAGCCCACCGGGGGGCTATGGCTACACCTTC
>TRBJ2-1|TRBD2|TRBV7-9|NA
CASSFRLAGSYNEQFF
TGTGCCAGCAGCTTTCGTCTAGCGGGCTCCTACAATGAGCAGTTCTTC
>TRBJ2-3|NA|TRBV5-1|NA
CASSSRPLTGGTDTQYF
TGCGCCAGCAGCTCCCGCCCCCTAACCGGCGGGACAGATACGCAGTATTTT
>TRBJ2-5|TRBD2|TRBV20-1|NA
CSASGGVQQETQYF
TGCAGTGCTAGTGGGGGGGTACAACAAGAGACCCAGTACTTC
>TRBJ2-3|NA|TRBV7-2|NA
CASSLDRLVTMDTQYF
TGTGCCAGCAGCTTAGACCGTCTGGTAACAATGGATACGCAGTATTTT
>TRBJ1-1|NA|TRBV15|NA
CATSRANWAGANTEAFF
TGTGCCACCAGCAGAGCCAACTGGGCAGGGGCGAACACTGAAGCTTTCTTT